What follows is one T cell receptor beta chain and its context. Authors' methods: Amplification from reference gene primers served as the basis for estimated nucleated cell counts. The protocol was immunoSEQ multiplex PCR, while the TCRdb copy is restricted to in-frame clones and leaves out a portion. The D gene and trimming were derived from the DNA, and the V and J assignments and clone size from that table. The data hold 310,000 or so clones, with roughly 90% observed a single time. The CDR3 totals 15 residues. Looked up from germline, CDR1 is SGHRS and CDR2 is YFSETQ. V shed 3 bases and J shed 0 bases, with 12 bases lying between them. The data are from a study of blood T cell repertoires in COVID-19.

This sequence was found in a woman between 45 and 65 years old who had recovered from COVID-19. Material: peripheral blood. The chain employs TRBV5-1 and TRBJ1-1, with D unclear. The CDR3 coding sequence is TGCGCCAGCAGCTCTCGCAGCGTCATGAACACTGAAGCTTTCTTT. Translation: CASSSRSVMNTEAFF.